The entry that follows covers one TCR beta chain sequence. The antigen is not known. The entry originates in a study of siplizumab effects on memory and regulatory T cells. Study results and limitations: Naive T cells seemed more diverse than memory cells and seemed major alloresponse contributors. Roughly 75-95% of proliferating CD4+ or CD8+ clones lacked an assignable naive or memory phenotype. Alloreactive CD4+ clones that could be mapped were on average about 69% Treg-derived with siplizumab, against about 25% in controls.

This CDR3 is 14 amino acids long. Trimming shortened V by 6 bases and J by 1 base, and 13 bases separated the two germline ends. The germline V gene has CDR1 MNHEY and CDR2 SVGAGI. Profiling relied on immunoSEQ multiplex PCR, and the TCRdb table lists in-frame clones only, not all of them. This table holds about 63,000 clones, roughly 80% found once. The specimen was memory CD4+ T cells sorted from blood. This TCR was recovered from a human donor in good health. This sequence joins TRBV6-5 and TRBJ2-7; D unresolved. In nucleotides, the CDR3 is TGTGCCAGCAGCCGAAGCGCCGGGTCCTACGAGCAGTACTTC. Its translation is CASSRSAGSYEQYF.